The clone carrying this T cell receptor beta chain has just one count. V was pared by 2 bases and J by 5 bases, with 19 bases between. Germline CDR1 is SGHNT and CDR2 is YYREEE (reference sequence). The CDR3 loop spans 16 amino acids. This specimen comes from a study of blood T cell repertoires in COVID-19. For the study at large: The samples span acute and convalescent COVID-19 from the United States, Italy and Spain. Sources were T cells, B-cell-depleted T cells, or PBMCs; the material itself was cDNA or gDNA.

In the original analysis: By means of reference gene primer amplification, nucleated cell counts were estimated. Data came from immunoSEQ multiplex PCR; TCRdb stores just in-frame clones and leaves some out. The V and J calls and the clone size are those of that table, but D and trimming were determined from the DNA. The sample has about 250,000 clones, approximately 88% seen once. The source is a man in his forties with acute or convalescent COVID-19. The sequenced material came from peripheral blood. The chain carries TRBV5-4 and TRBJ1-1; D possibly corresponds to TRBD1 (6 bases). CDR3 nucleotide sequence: TGTGCCAGCAGCTTAGGGTTTGGCGGGGGCCGGACTGAAGCTTTCTTT. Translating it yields CASSLGFGGGRTEAFF.